This T cell receptor beta chain was sequenced in a study of shared clonotypes between healthy human individuals. Study-level results: Estimated clonotype richness was generally higher in naive than memory subsets. Rarefaction analysis demonstrated incomplete sorted-subset sequencing notwithstanding large depth.

Comment on this clone: Its target is not known. This specimen includes other DNA sequences encoding the same CDR3.

Naive CD8 cells lacked CD45RO and underwent positive selection for CCR7, leaving out terminally differentiated effector memory CD45RA+ cells. Per sorted-subset replicate PCR, input was approximately 0.2 ug DNA, representing tens of thousands of T cell genomes. TCRdb's copy holds only in-frame clones and misses some; the assay was immunoSEQ multiplex PCR. The sample holds about 2.2 million clones, about 93% seen once. The V and J ends lost 2 bases and 4 bases, in that order; junction bases with no gene match: 0. The CDR3 sequence is 13 residues long. Germline values: CDR1 LNHDA, CDR2 SQIVND (reference sequence).

The sample consisted of naive CD8+ T cells from PBMCs. This sequence joins TRBV19 and TRBJ1-1; 8 positions match TRBD1. This TCR was sampled from a man in his late teens or twenties in good health. Some clones in this sample may be carry-over from other donors' samples. The CDR3 bases are TGTGCCAGTAGTATAACAGGGGGCACTGAAGCTTTCTTT. Translating it yields CASSITGGTEAFF.